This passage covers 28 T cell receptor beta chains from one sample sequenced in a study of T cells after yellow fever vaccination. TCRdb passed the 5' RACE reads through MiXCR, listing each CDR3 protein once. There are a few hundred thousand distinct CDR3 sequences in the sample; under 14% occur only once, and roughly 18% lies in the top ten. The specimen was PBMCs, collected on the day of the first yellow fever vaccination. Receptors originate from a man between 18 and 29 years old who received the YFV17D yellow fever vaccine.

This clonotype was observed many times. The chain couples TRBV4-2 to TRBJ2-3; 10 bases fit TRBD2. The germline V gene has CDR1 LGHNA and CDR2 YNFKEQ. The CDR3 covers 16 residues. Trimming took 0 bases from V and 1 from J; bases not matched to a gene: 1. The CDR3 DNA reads TGTGCCAGCAGCCAAGATCTAGCGGGGGGCACAGATACGCAGTATTTT. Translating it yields CASSQDLAGGTDTQYF.

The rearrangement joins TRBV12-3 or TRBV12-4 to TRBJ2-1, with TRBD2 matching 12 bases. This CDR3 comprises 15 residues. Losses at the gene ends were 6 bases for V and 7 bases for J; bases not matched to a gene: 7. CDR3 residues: CASSPRLAGVNEQFF. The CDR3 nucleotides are TGTGCCAGCAGCCCCCGACTAGCGGGGGTTAATGAGCAGTTCTTC.

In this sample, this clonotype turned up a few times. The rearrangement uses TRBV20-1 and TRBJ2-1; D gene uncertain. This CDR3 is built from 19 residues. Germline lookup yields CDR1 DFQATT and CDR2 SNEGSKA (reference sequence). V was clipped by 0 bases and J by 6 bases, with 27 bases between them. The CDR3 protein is CSARERNSLAKSWINEQFF. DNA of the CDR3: TGCAGTGCTAGAGAAAGAAATAGTCTGGCCAAGTCATGGATCAATGAGCAGTTCTTC.

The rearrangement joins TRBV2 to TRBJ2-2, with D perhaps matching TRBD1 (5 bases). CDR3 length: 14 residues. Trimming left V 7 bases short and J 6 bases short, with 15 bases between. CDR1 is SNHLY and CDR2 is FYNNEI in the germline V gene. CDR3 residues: CASKVQGGSGELFF. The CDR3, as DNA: TGTGCCAGCAAGGTCCAGGGTGGGTCCGGGGAGCTGTTTTTT.

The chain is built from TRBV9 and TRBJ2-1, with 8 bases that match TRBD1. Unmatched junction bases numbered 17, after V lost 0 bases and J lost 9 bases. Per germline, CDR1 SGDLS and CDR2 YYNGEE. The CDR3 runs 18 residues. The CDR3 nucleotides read TGTGCCAGCAGCGTAGCCTCTAGCAGGGGGCCCCCGTTGGGTGAGCAGTTCTTC. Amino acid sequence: CASSVASSRGPPLGEQFF. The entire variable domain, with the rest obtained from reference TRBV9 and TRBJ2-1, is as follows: DSGVTQTPKHLITATGQRVTLRCSPRSGDLSVYWYQQSLDQGLQFLIQYYNGEERAKGNILERFSAQQFPDLHSELNLSSLELGDSALYFCASSVASSRGPPLGEQFFGPGTRLTVL.

CDR3 sequence reads: CASSLHRTGKDYGYTF. CDR3 bases: TGTGCCAGCAGCTTACACCGGACAGGGAAGGACTATGGCTACACCTTC. The V and J genes are TRBV7-8 and TRBJ1-2; 8 nucleotides line up with TRBD1. Germline CDR1 SGHVS, CDR2 FQNEAQ. V lost 2 bases to trimming and J lost 3 bases; unmatched junction nucleotides: 8. This CDR3 contains 16 residues.

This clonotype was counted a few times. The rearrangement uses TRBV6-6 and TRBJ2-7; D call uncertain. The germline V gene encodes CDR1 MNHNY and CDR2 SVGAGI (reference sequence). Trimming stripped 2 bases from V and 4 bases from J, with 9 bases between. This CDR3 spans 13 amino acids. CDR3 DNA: TGTGCCAGCAGTTACGCCAGAAAATACGAGCAGTACTTC. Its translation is CASSYARKYEQYF.

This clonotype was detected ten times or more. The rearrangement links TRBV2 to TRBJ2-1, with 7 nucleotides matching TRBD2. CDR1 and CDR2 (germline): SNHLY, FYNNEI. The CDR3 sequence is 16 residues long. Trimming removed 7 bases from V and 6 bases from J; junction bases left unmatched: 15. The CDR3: CASTGSGTRTGNEQFF. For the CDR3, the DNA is TGTGCCAGCACCGGAAGCGGGACCCGCACCGGCAATGAGCAGTTCTTC.

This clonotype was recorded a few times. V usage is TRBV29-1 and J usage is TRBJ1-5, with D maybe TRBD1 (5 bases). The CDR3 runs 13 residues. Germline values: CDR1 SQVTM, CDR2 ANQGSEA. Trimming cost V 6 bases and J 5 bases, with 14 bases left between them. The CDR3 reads CSVAPRGDQPQHF. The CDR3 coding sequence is TGCAGCGTCGCCCCAAGAGGGGATCAGCCCCAGCATTTT.

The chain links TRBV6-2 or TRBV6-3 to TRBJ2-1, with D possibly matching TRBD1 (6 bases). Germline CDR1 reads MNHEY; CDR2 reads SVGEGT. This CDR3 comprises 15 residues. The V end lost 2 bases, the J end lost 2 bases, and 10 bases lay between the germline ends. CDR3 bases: TGTGCCAGCAGTTACAGGACAGAGACCTACAATGAGCAGTTCTTC. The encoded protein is CASSYRTETYNEQFF.

CDR3 loop: CASSWSRTGSTDTQYF. CDR3 nucleotides: TGCGCCAGCAGCTGGTCGCGGACTGGGTCCACAGATACGCAGTATTTT. The chain recombines TRBV5-1 with TRBJ2-3; maybe TRBD2 (5 bases). This CDR3 is 16 amino acids long. CDR1 is SGHRS, CDR2 YFSETQ, per germline. Deletions cut 3 bases from V and 2 bases from J, with 16 bases between.

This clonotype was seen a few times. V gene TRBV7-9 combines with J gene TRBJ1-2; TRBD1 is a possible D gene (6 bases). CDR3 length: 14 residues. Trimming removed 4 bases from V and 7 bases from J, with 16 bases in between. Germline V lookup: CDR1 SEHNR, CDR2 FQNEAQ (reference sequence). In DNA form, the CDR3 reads TGTGCCAGCAGCTATACAGGGAGGACGGCTGGCTACACCTTC. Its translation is CASSYTGRTAGYTF. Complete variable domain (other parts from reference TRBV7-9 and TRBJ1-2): DTGVSQNPRHKITKRGQNVTFRCDPISEHNRLYWYRQTLGQGPEFLTYFQNEAQLEKSRLLSDRFSAERPKGSFSTLEIQRTEQGDSAMYLCASSYTGRTAGYTFGSGTRLTVV.

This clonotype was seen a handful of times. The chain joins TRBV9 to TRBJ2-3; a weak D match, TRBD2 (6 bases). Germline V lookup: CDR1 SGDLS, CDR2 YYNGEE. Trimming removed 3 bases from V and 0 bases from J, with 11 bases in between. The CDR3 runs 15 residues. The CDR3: CASSDGGSSTDTQYF. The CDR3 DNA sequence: TGTGCCAGCAGCGACGGGGGATCTAGCACAGATACGCAGTATTTT.

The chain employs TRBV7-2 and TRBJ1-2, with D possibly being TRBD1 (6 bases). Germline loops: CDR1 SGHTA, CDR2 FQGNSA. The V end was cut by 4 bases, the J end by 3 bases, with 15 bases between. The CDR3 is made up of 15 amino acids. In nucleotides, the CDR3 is TGTGCCAGCAGCTCCCCTGACAGGCTTGACTATGGCTACACCTTC. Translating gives CASSSPDRLDYGYTF.

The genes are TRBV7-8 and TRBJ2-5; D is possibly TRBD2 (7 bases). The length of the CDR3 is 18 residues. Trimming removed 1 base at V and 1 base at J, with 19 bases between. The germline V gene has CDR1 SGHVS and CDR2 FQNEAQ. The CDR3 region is CASSLGVGGPGVQETQYF. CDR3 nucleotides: TGTGCCAGCAGCTTAGGCGTCGGGGGGCCGGGGGTCCAAGAGACCCAGTACTTC.

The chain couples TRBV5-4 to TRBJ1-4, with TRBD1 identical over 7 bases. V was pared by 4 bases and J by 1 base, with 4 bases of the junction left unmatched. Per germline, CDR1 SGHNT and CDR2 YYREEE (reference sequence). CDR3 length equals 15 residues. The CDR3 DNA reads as TGTGCCAGCAGCCTTCCAGGGGGAACTAATGAAAAACTGTTTTTT. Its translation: CASSLPGGTNEKLFF.

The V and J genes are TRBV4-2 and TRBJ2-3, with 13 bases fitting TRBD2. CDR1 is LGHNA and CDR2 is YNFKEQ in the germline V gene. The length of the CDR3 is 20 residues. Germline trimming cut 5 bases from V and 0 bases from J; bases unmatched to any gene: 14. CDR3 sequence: CASSGGLAGIRPASTDTQYF. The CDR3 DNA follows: TGTGCCAGCAGCGGGGGACTAGCGGGGATCCGACCCGCAAGCACAGATACGCAGTATTTT.

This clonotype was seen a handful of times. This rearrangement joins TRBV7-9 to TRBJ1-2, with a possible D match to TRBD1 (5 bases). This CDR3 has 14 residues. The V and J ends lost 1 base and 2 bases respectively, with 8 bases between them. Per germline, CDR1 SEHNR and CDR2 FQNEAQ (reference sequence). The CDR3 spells CASSLDQGNYGYTF. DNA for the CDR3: TGTGCCAGCAGCTTAGACCAGGGAAACTATGGCTACACCTTC.

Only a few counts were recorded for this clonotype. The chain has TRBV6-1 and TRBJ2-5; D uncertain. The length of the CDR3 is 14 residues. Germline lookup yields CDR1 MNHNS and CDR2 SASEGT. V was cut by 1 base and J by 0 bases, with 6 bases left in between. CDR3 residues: CASSEGADQETQYF. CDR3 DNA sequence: TGTGCCAGCAGTGAAGGTGCAGACCAAGAGACCCAGTACTTC.

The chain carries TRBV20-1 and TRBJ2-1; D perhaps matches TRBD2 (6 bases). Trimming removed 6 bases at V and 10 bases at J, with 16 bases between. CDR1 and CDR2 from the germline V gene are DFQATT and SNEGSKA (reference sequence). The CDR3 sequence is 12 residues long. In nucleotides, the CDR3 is TGCAGTGCCCCACGACTAGGGACCGAGCAGTTCTTC. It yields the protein CSAPRLGTEQFF.

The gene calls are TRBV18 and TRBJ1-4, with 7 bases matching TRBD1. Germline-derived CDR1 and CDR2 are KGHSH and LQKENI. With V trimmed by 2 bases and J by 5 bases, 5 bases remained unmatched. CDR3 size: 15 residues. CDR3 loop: CASSPRGQPNEKLFF. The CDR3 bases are TGTGCCAGCTCACCAAGGGGGCAACCGAATGAAAAACTGTTTTTT.

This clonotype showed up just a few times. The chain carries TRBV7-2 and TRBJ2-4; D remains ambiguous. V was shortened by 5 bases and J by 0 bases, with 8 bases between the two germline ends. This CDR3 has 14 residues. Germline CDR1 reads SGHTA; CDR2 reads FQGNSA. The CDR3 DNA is TGTGCCAGCAGCCAACTGAGAGCCAAAAACATTCAGTACTTC. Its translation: CASSQLRAKNIQYF. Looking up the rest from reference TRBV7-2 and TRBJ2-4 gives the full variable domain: GAGVSQSPSNKVTEKGKDVELRCDPISGHTALYWYRQSLGQGLEFLIYFQGNSAPDKSGLPSDRFSAERTGGSVSTLTIQRTQQEDSAVYLCASSQLRAKNIQYFGAGTRLSVL.

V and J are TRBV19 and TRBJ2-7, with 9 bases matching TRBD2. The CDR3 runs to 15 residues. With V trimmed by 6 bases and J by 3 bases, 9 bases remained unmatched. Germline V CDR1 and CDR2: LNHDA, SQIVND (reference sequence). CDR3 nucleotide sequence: TGTGCCAGTAGCAGGTTCGCGGGGGGGGACTACGAGCAGTACGTC. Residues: CASSRFAGGDYEQYV.

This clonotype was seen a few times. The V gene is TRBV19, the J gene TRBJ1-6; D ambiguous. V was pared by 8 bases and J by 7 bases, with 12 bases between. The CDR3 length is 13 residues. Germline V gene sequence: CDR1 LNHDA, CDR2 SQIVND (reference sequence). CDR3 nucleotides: TGTGCCAGTGTAGCGGAAGGGAATTCACCCCTCCACTTT. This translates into CASVAEGNSPLHF.

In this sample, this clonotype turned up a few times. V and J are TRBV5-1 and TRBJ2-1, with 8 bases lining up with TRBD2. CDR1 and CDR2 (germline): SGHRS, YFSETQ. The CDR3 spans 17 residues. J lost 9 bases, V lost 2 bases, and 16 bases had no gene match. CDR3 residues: CASSFGGGPPKGGEQFF. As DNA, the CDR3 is TGCGCCAGCAGCTTCGGCGGGGGGCCCCCCAAAGGTGGTGAGCAGTTCTTC.

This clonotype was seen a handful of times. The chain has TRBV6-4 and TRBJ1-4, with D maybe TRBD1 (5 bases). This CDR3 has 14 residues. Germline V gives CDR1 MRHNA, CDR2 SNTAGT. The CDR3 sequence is CGGSPVATNEKLFF. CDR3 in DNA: TGTGGGGGCAGTCCTGTTGCAACTAATGAAAAACTGTTTTTT.

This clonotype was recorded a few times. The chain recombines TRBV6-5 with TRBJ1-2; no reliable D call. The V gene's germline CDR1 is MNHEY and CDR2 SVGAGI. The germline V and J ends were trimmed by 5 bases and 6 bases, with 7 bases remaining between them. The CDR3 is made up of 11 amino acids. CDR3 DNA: TGTGCCAGCAGTAATTGGAATGGCTACACCTTC. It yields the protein CASSNWNGYTF.

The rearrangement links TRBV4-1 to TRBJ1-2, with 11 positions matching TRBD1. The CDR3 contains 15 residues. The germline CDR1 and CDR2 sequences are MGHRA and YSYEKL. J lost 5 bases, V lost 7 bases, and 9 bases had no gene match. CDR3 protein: CASKQRGQGVYGYTF. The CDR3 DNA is TGCGCCAGCAAGCAGAGGGGACAGGGGGTTTATGGCTACACCTTC.